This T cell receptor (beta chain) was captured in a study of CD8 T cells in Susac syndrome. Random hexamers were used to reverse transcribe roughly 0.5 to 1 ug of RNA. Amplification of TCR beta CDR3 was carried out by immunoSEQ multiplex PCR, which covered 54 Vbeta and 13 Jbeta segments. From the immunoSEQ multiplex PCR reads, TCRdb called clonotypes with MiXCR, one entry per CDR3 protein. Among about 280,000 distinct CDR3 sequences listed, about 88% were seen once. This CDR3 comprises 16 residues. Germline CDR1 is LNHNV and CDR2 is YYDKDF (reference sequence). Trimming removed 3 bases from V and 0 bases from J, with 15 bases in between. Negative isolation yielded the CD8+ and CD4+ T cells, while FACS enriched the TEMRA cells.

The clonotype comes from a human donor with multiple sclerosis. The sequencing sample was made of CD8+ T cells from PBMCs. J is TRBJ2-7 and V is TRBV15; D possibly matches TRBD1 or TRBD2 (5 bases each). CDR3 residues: CATSRGVEGNSYEQYF. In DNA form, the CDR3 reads TGTGCCACCAGCAGGGGGGTAGAGGGTAACTCCTACGAGCAGTACTTC.